Listed below are T cell receptor beta chains from one sample, sequenced in a study of identical twins. TCRdb reprocessed the 5' RACE reads via MiXCR and lists one record per CDR3 protein. Of just over 500,000 distinct CDR3 sequences listed, about 20% are singletons. The same data also went into a second study, on T cells expressing NK-cell markers.

Sequencing was performed on CD4+ T cells sorted from blood. Receptor source: a woman between 18 and 30 years old in good health. The CDR3 runs from the conserved cysteine through the conserved F or W. Each record gives: D gene, clone size, J gene, V gene, CDR3 DNA, CDR3 protein. A D gene is named only where the DNA matches it firmly. Only some rows state a clone size, as once, few, many or a class for expanded clones.

D gene: -; clone size: few; J gene: TRBJ1-2; V gene: TRBV18; CDR3 DNA: TGTGCCAGCTCACCGATTGAAGGCTATGGCTACACCTTC; CDR3 protein: CASSPIEGYGYTF
D gene: TRBD1; clone size: -; J gene: TRBJ1-1; V gene: TRBV25-1; CDR3 DNA: TGTGCCAGCAGGATTTCGGGACAGGAAGCTTTCTTT; CDR3 protein: CASRISGQEAFF
D gene: TRBD2; clone size: -; J gene: TRBJ2-3; V gene: TRBV20-1; CDR3 DNA: TGCAGTGCTGAGACTAGCGTTTATCAAGATACGCAGTATTTT; CDR3 protein: CSAETSVYQDTQYF
D gene: -; clone size: few; J gene: TRBJ1-1; V gene: TRBV10-3; CDR3 DNA: TGTGCCATCAGTGACATTCCGGCGGGAGCTTTCTTT; CDR3 protein: CAISDIPAGAFF
D gene: TRBD1; clone size: many; J gene: TRBJ2-7; V gene: TRBV29-1; CDR3 DNA: TGCAGCGCCTCCCTGGACAGGGACGAGCAGTACTTC; CDR3 protein: CSASLDRDEQYF
D gene: -; clone size: many; J gene: TRBJ2-2; V gene: TRBV9; CDR3 DNA: TGTGCCAGCAACATACAGGGGAACACCGGGGAGCTGTTTTTT; CDR3 protein: CASNIQGNTGELFF
D gene: -; clone size: -; J gene: TRBJ2-4; V gene: TRBV6-2/TRBV6-3; CDR3 DNA: TGTGCCAGCAGAAGGGGGGTACTCAAAAACATTCAGTACTTC; CDR3 protein: CASRRGVLKNIQYF
D gene: -; clone size: -; J gene: TRBJ2-3; V gene: TRBV9; CDR3 DNA: TGTGCCAGCAGCGTGAGGCTAACAGATACGCAGTATTTT; CDR3 protein: CASSVRLTDTQYF
D gene: TRBD2; clone size: few; J gene: TRBJ2-2; V gene: TRBV29-1; CDR3 DNA: TGCAGCGTTGAAGAACCGGGACTAAAGAACGGGGAGCTGTTTTTT; CDR3 protein: CSVEEPGLKNGELFF
D gene: -; clone size: few; J gene: TRBJ2-1; V gene: TRBV4-2; CDR3 DNA: TGTGCCAGCAGCCAAGATCAGCATTATGAGCAGTTCTTC; CDR3 protein: CASSQDQHYEQFF
D gene: -; clone size: few; J gene: TRBJ1-2; V gene: TRBV5-1; CDR3 DNA: TGCGCCAGCAGCTCCCGACAGGACGGATATGGCTACACCTTC; CDR3 protein: CASSSRQDGYGYTF
D gene: TRBD2; clone size: -; J gene: TRBJ2-1; V gene: TRBV28; CDR3 DNA: TGTGCCAGCAGTTCCTCCTCCGGCGGGAGAGGTTACAATGAGCAGTTCTTC; CDR3 protein: CASSSSSGGRGYNEQFF
D gene: TRBD1; clone size: few; J gene: TRBJ1-3; V gene: TRBV20-1; CDR3 DNA: TGCAGTGCTAGAGGCCCGCAGGGGGTCTCGACCATATATTTT; CDR3 protein: CSARGPQGVSTIYF
D gene: TRBD2; clone size: -; J gene: TRBJ2-3; V gene: TRBV20-1; CDR3 DNA: TGCAGTGCTAGCCCAGCGGGGGCCACAGATACGCAGTATTTT; CDR3 protein: CSASPAGATDTQYF
D gene: TRBD2; clone size: many; J gene: TRBJ2-1; V gene: TRBV20-1; CDR3 DNA: TGCAGTGCCAGCGGGGGACGGCTCTCCTACAATGAGCAGTTCTTC; CDR3 protein: CSASGGRLSYNEQFF
D gene: TRBD2; clone size: -; J gene: TRBJ2-1; V gene: TRBV24-1; CDR3 DNA: TGTGCCACCAGTGAAAGCGGGACTTCCAATGAGCAGTTCTTC; CDR3 protein: CATSESGTSNEQFF
D gene: -; clone size: -; J gene: TRBJ1-5; V gene: TRBV6-1; CDR3 DNA: TGTGCCAGCAGCAGGGACACAGTTCAGCCCCAGCATTTT; CDR3 protein: CASSRDTVQPQHF
D gene: -; clone size: many; J gene: TRBJ1-6; V gene: TRBV11-2; CDR3 DNA: TGTGCCAGCAGCTTATGGAATAATTCACCCCTCCACTTT; CDR3 protein: CASSLWNNSPLHF
D gene: -; clone size: few; J gene: TRBJ2-7; V gene: TRBV7-2; CDR3 DNA: TGTGCCAGCAGCTTAATCCGGAACGAGCAGTACTTC; CDR3 protein: CASSLIRNEQYF
D gene: -; clone size: many; J gene: TRBJ1-2; V gene: TRBV20-1; CDR3 DNA: TGCAGTGCTAGAGGGGGTGGGAGCTATGGCTACACCTTC; CDR3 protein: CSARGGGSYGYTF
D gene: -; clone size: -; J gene: TRBJ2-2; V gene: TRBV12-3/TRBV12-4; CDR3 DNA: TGTGCCAGCAGACCTACTCAGGGCTCTCGGGATACTCACACCGGGGAGCTGTTTTTT; CDR3 protein: CASRPTQGSRDTHTGELFF
D gene: -; clone size: -; J gene: TRBJ2-5; V gene: TRBV7-9; CDR3 DNA: TGTGCCAGCACTCGGGGGCAAGAGACCCAGTACTTC; CDR3 protein: CASTRGQETQYF
D gene: TRBD2; clone size: once; J gene: TRBJ2-3; V gene: TRBV7-8; CDR3 DNA: TGTGCCAGCGGGAGGGGCGGTACGCAGTATTTT; CDR3 protein: CASGRGGTQYF
D gene: -; clone size: many; J gene: TRBJ1-5; V gene: TRBV20-1; CDR3 DNA: TGCAGTGCCTTAGAATCACCCTTCAATCAGCCCCAGCATTTT; CDR3 protein: CSALESPFNQPQHF
D gene: -; clone size: -; J gene: TRBJ2-1; V gene: TRBV24-1; CDR3 DNA: TGTGCCACCAGTGATTTGCCCTTAGACAGGGGAGGGGAGCAGTTCTTC; CDR3 protein: CATSDLPLDRGGEQFF
D gene: -; clone size: few; J gene: TRBJ1-2; V gene: TRBV20-1; CDR3 DNA: TGCAGTGCTAGAGACGGGCGGGGTGGAGACTATGGCTACACCTTC; CDR3 protein: CSARDGRGGDYGYTF
D gene: -; clone size: few; J gene: TRBJ1-1; V gene: TRBV20-1; CDR3 DNA: TGCAGTGCTAGACCGCGTGTGACTAACACTGAAGCTTTCTTT; CDR3 protein: CSARPRVTNTEAFF
D gene: -; clone size: few; J gene: TRBJ1-2; V gene: TRBV15; CDR3 DNA: TGTGCCACCAGCCCCCCGGGCAGGTTTGGCTATGGCTACACCTTC; CDR3 protein: CATSPPGRFGYGYTF
D gene: TRBD2; clone size: many; J gene: TRBJ2-3; V gene: TRBV5-1; CDR3 DNA: TGCGCCAGCAGTCCTCACCGAGGGACTAGCGGCACAGATACGCAGTATTTT; CDR3 protein: CASSPHRGTSGTDTQYF
D gene: -; clone size: -; J gene: TRBJ1-4; V gene: TRBV6-1; CDR3 DNA: TGTGCCAGCAGAACTCCGGGGTCGGGTAATGAAAAACTGTTTTTT; CDR3 protein: CASRTPGSGNEKLFF
D gene: TRBD2; clone size: -; J gene: TRBJ2-1; V gene: TRBV5-1; CDR3 DNA: TGCGCCAGCAGCCCCCTCTTGCCAGCGGGATCCTACAATGAGCAGTTCTTC; CDR3 protein: CASSPLLPAGSYNEQFF
D gene: TRBD1; clone size: -; J gene: TRBJ1-6; V gene: TRBV5-1; CDR3 DNA: TGCGCCAGCAGCTGGGACAGTAATTCACCCCTCCACTTT; CDR3 protein: CASSWDSNSPLHF
D gene: -; clone size: -; J gene: TRBJ2-2; V gene: TRBV29-1; CDR3 DNA: TGCAGCGTTGCGCAGGGGTGGGAAACCGGGGAGCTGTTTTTT; CDR3 protein: CSVAQGWETGELFF
D gene: -; clone size: -; J gene: TRBJ1-4; V gene: TRBV12-5; CDR3 DNA: TGTGCTAGTGGCACCGAGACAATCGAAAAACTGTTTTTT; CDR3 protein: CASGTETIEKLFF
D gene: -; clone size: -; J gene: TRBJ2-5; V gene: TRBV20-1; CDR3 DNA: TGCAGTGCTAGGATGGCACAAAACCCCCTCTTC; CDR3 protein: CSARMAQNPLF
D gene: -; clone size: -; J gene: TRBJ2-2; V gene: TRBV20-1; CDR3 DNA: TGCAGTGCTAGAGACCCCCAGGGGACCGGGGAGCTGTTTTTT; CDR3 protein: CSARDPQGTGELFF
D gene: TRBD2; clone size: few; J gene: TRBJ2-5; V gene: TRBV20-1; CDR3 DNA: TGCAGTGCTTCGGGACTAGCGCGGCAAGAGACCCAGTACTTC; CDR3 protein: CSASGLARQETQYF
D gene: -; clone size: few; J gene: TRBJ2-1; V gene: TRBV20-1; CDR3 DNA: TGCAGTGCCTCAAAGGGGGGTGGTGAGCAGTTCTTC; CDR3 protein: CSASKGGGEQFF
D gene: -; clone size: -; J gene: TRBJ1-1; V gene: TRBV11-2; CDR3 DNA: TGTGCCAGCGTCGGGGCGAACACTGAAGCTTTCTTT; CDR3 protein: CASVGANTEAFF
D gene: TRBD1; clone size: few; J gene: TRBJ1-1; V gene: TRBV12-3/TRBV12-4; CDR3 DNA: TGTGCCAGCAGACCCGACAGGGCAATAACTGAAGCTTTCTTT; CDR3 protein: CASRPDRAITEAFF
D gene: -; clone size: -; J gene: TRBJ2-5; V gene: TRBV20-1; CDR3 DNA: TGCAGTGTGGCTTCATGGCCGGGTGTCCAAGAGACCCAGTACTTC; CDR3 protein: CSVASWPGVQETQYF
D gene: TRBD2; clone size: few; J gene: TRBJ2-3; V gene: TRBV15; CDR3 DNA: TGTGCCACCAGTTGGAGCGGGGGCACAGATACGCAGTATTTT; CDR3 protein: CATSWSGGTDTQYF
D gene: -; clone size: -; J gene: TRBJ2-1; V gene: TRBV7-2; CDR3 DNA: TGTGCCAGCAGCTCTACAGGTCCGGGGATTAATGAGCAGTTCTTC; CDR3 protein: CASSSTGPGINEQFF
D gene: -; clone size: -; J gene: TRBJ1-1; V gene: TRBV6-2/TRBV6-3; CDR3 DNA: TGTGCCAGCAGTTACTCAAGGGTGGTAACTGAAGCTTTCTTT; CDR3 protein: CASSYSRVVTEAFF
D gene: TRBD1; clone size: -; J gene: TRBJ1-5; V gene: TRBV29-1; CDR3 DNA: TGCAGCTACCGGACAGGGAATCAGCCCCAGCATTTT; CDR3 protein: CSYRTGNQPQHF
D gene: TRBD2; clone size: -; J gene: TRBJ2-7; V gene: TRBV20-1; CDR3 DNA: TGCAGTGCTAGAGTGGTAGCGGGAGGGTCATACGAGCAGTACTTC; CDR3 protein: CSARVVAGGSYEQYF
D gene: TRBD1; clone size: -; J gene: TRBJ1-1; V gene: TRBV10-3; CDR3 DNA: TGTGCCATCAGTGGACAGGGAGCGAACACTGAAGCTTTCTTT; CDR3 protein: CAISGQGANTEAFF
D gene: -; clone size: -; J gene: TRBJ2-7; V gene: TRBV7-6; CDR3 DNA: TGTGCCAGCAGCTTAATTTTTGGGGGCTCCAACGAGCAGTACTTC; CDR3 protein: CASSLIFGGSNEQYF
D gene: -; clone size: few; J gene: TRBJ1-4; V gene: TRBV7-9; CDR3 DNA: TGTGCCAGCACTCAAGGGGCCAGGGCCAATGAAAAACTGTTTTTT; CDR3 protein: CASTQGARANEKLFF
D gene: TRBD2; clone size: -; J gene: TRBJ2-3; V gene: TRBV20-1; CDR3 DNA: TGCAGTGCTAGAGGGACTAGCTACTGGGATACGCAGTATTTT; CDR3 protein: CSARGTSYWDTQYF
D gene: -; clone size: -; J gene: TRBJ2-5; V gene: TRBV21-1; CDR3 DNA: TGTGCCAGCAGCAAAGCGGGGACTAGCGGGAGACAGACCCAGTACTTC; CDR3 protein: CASSKAGTSGRQTQYF